This TCR beta chain was captured in a study of cytomegalovirus exposure and HLA in healthy donors. Study-wide background: Both the 120 validation repertoires and the approximately 700 first-cohort repertoires used the same platform, as reported by a later analysis. Whole-study results and caveats: The study recorded some 160 TCR beta chains that were cytomegalovirus-associated.

Sequencing was performed with immunoSEQ multiplex PCR; in TCRdb, only in-frame clones are kept and a portion is missing. The sample includes around 80,000 clones, 90% to 97% seen only once; the top ten take about 1.3%. This clone has only a few counts. The antigen is undetermined. The CDR3 loop spans 11 amino acids. V was pared by 5 bases and J by 3 bases, with 5 bases between. Germline V gene data show CDR1 as SGHAT and CDR2 as FQNNGV. Material: PBMCs. V is TRBV11-2 and J is TRBJ2-7; D gene ambiguous. This clonotype was sampled from a woman aged 18 to 35 in good health and CMV-seronegative. Written as DNA, the CDR3 is TGTGCCAGCAGCGTCAGCTACGAGCAGTACTTC. This encodes CASSVSYEQYF. Filled out from reference TRBV11-2 and TRBJ2-7, the complete variable domain reads EAGVAQSPRYKIIEKRQSVAFWCNPISGHATLYWYQQILGQGPKLLIQFQNNGVVDDSQLPKDRFSAERLKGVDSTLKIQPAKLEDSAVYLCASSVSYEQYFGPGTRLTVT.